This T cell receptor (beta chain) was profiled in a study of Graves' ophthalmopathy and Graves' hyperthyroidism. Study information: Before any treatment was given, at initial diagnosis, peripheral blood was collected.

Trimming took 5 bases from V and 1 from J, leaving 20 bases between them. The CDR3 totals 17 residues. Looked up from germline, CDR1 is SEHNR and CDR2 is FQNEAQ (reference sequence). Regarding the study as a whole: Most thyroid clonotypes expanded beyond 0.001 frequency were also found in blood.

Pregnant or lactating patients and those with other autoimmune diseases or uncontrolled infections were excluded. Reliance was placed on clinical symptoms, serum thyroxine, TRAb, thyroid ultrasound and orbital computed tomography for diagnosis. Amplifying from RNA transcripts, the study obtained TCR beta CDR3 regions. HTBI-primed first-round RT-PCR preceded second-round multiplex PCR. Via MiXCR, TCRdb re-called the multiplex PCR reads, giving one row per CDR3 protein. The sample yields some 750,000 distinct CDR3 sequences, roughly two fifths seen once. This clonotype has a handful of counts. The antigen remains unidentified.

The chain recombines TRBV7-9 with TRBJ2-5, with a weak D call TRBD2 (6 bases). This receptor was obtained from an adult man with Graves' ophthalmopathy. Sequencing was carried out using peripheral blood. CDR3 amino acids: CASSQINGGRGQETQYF. CDR3 bases: TGTGCCAGCAGCCAAATTAACGGGGGACGGGGCCAAGAGACCCAGTACTTC.